Following are 2 T cell receptor beta chains from one sample sequenced in a study of blood T cell repertoires in COVID-19. Profiling relied on immunoSEQ multiplex PCR, and the TCRdb table lists in-frame clones only, not all of them. The sample holds about 68,000 clones, approximately 85% seen once. Sample: peripheral blood. The receptors were sampled from a man aged 45-65 years with acute or convalescent COVID-19.

The J gene is TRBJ1-3, the V gene TRBV11-2; perhaps TRBD1 as D (6 bases). Per the germline V gene, CDR1 is SGHAT and CDR2 is FQNNGV. V was trimmed by 8 bases and J by 3 bases, leaving 17 bases between them. This CDR3 is 15 amino acids long. CDR3 in amino acids: CASSYRGADGNTIYF. Written as DNA, the CDR3 is TGTGCCAGCTCATATCGGGGGGCGGATGGAAACACCATATATTTT.

The chain joins TRBV7-8 to TRBJ2-2; 8 bases are a match to TRBD2. The germline V gene has CDR1 SGHVS and CDR2 FQNEAQ. The CDR3 consists of 17 residues. The V gene end was trimmed by 1 base and the J gene end by 3 bases; junction bases not matched to a gene: 7. The CDR3 DNA reads TGTGCCAGCAGCTTAGTTTCGGGGGGGGCCCACACCGGGGAGCTGTTTTTT. This encodes CASSLVSGGAHTGELFF.